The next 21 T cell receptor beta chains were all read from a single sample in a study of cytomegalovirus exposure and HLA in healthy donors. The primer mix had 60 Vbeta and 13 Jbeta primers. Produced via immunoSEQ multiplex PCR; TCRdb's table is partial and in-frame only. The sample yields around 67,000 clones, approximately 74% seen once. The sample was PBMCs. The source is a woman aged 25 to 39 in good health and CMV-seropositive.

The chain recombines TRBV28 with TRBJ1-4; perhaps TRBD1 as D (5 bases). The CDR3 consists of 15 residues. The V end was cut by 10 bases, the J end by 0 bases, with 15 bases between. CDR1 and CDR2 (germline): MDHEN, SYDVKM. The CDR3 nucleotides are TGTGCCACCCGTGATAGGGGTGCAACTAATGAAAAACTGTTTTTT. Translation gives CATRDRGATNEKLFF.

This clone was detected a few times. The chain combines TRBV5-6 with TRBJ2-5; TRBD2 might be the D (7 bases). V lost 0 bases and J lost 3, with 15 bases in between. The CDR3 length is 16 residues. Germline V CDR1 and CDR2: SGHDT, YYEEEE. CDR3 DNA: TGTGCCAGCAGCTTGGCCCCCGGGGAGGGGGAAGAGACCCAGTACTTC. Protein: CASSLAPGEGEETQYF.

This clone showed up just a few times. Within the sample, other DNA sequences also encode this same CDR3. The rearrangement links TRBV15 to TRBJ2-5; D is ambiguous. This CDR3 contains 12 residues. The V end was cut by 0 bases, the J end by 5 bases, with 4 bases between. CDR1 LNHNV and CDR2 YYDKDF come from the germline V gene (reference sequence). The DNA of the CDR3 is TGTGCCACCAGCAGAGATCGGGAGACCCAGTACTTC. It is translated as CATSRDRETQYF.

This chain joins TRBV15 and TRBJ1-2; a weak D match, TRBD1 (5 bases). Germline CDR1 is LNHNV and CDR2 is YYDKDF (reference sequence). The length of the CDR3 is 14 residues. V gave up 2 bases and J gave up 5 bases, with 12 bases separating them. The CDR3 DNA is TGTGCCACCAGCAGACAGGGTAGTAGTTATGGCTACACCTTC. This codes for CATSRQGSSYGYTF.

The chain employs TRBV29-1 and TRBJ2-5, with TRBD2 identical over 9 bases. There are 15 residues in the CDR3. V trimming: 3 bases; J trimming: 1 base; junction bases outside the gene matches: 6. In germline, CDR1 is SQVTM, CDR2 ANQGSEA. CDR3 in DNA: TGCAGCGTTGATTCCGCGGGGGGGTTCCAAGAGACCCAGTACTTC. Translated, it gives CSVDSAGGFQETQYF.

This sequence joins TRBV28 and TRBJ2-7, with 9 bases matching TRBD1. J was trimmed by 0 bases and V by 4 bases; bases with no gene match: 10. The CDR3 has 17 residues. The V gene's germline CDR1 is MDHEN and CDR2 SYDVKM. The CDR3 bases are TGTGCCAGCAGTTATGGAGGGACAGGGATCAGCTCCTACGAGCAGTACTTC. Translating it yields CASSYGGTGISSYEQYF. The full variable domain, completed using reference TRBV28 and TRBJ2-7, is DVKVTQSSRYLVKRTGEKVFLECVQDMDHENMFWYRQDPGLGLRLIYFSYDVKMKEKGDIPEGYSVSREKKERFSLILESASTNQTSMYLCASSYGGTGISSYEQYFGPGTRLTVT.

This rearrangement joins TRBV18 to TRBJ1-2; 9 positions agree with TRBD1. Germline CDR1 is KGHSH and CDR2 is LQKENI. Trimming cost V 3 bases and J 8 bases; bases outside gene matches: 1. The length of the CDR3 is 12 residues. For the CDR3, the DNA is TGTGCCAGCTCACCGGACAGGGGCGGCTACACCTTC. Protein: CASSPDRGGYTF.

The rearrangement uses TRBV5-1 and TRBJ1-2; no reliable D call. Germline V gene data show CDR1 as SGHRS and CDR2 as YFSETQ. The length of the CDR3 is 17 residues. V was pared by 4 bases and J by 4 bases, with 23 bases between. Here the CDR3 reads CASSLSPEEGSVYGYTF. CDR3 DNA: TGCGCCAGCAGCCTATCCCCGGAGGAGGGAAGTGTCTATGGCTACACCTTC.

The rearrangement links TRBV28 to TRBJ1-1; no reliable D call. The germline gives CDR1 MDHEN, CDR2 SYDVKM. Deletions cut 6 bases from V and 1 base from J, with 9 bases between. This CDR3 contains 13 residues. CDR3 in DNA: TGTGCCAGCAGAGACATACCGAACACTGAAGCTTTCTTT. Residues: CASRDIPNTEAFF. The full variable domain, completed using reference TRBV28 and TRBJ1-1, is DVKVTQSSRYLVKRTGEKVFLECVQDMDHENMFWYRQDPGLGLRLIYFSYDVKMKEKGDIPEGYSVSREKKERFSLILESASTNQTSMYLCASRDIPNTEAFFGQGTRLTVV.

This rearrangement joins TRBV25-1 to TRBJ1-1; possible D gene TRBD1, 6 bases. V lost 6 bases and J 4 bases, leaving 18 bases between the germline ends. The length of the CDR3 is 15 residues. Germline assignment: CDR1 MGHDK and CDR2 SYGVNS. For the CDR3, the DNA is TGTGCCAGCAGCGATACAGGGAGAAAGGGCACTGAAGCTTTCTTT. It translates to CASSDTGRKGTEAFF.

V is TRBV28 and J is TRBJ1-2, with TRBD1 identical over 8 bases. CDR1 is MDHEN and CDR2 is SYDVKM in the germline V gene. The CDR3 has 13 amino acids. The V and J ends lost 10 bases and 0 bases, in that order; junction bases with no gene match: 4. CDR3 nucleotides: TGTGCCATACACAGGGGGACTAACTATGGCTACACCTTC. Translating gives CAIHRGTNYGYTF.

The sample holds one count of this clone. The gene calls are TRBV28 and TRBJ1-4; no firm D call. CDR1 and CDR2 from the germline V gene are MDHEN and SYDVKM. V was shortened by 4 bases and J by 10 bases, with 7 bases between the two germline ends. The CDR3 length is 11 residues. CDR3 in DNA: TGTGCCAGCAGTTGGGAGCGAAAACTGTTTTTT. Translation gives CASSWERKLFF.

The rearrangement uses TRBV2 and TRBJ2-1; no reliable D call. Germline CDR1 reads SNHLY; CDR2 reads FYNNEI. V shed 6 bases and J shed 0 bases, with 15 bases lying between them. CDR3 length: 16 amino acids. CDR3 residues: CASRRLLMSSYNEQFF. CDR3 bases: TGTGCCAGCAGGCGACTGTTGATGAGCTCCTACAATGAGCAGTTCTTC.

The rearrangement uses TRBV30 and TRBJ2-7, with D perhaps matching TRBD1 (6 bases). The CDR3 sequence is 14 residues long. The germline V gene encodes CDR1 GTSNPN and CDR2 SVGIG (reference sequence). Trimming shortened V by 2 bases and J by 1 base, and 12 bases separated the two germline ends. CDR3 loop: CAWSQGGFSYEQYF. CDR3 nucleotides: TGTGCCTGGAGTCAAGGGGGATTTTCCTACGAGCAGTACTTC.

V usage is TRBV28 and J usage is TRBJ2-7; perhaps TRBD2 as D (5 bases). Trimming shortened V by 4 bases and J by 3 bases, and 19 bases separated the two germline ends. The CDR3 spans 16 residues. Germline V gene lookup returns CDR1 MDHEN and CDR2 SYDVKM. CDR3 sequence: CASSSSRQNQIYEQYF. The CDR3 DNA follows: TGTGCCAGCAGTTCTAGCCGCCAGAACCAGATCTACGAGCAGTACTTC. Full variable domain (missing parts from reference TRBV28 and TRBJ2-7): DVKVTQSSRYLVKRTGEKVFLECVQDMDHENMFWYRQDPGLGLRLIYFSYDVKMKEKGDIPEGYSVSREKKERFSLILESASTNQTSMYLCASSSSRQNQIYEQYFGPGTRLTVT.

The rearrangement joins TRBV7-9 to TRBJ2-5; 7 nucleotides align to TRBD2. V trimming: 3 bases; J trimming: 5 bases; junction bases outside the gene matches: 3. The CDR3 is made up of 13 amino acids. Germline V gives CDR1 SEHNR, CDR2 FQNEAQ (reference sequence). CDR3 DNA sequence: TGTGCCAGCAGCTTGGCGGGAGTTGAGACCCAGTACTTC. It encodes CASSLAGVETQYF.

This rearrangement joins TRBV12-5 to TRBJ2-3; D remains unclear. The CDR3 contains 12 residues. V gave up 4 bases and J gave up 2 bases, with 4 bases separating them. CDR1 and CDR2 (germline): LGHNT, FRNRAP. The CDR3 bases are TGTGCTAGTGGTTCTAACACAGATACGCAGTATTTT. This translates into CASGSNTDTQYF.

The CDR3 region is CAWTGTSGRYNEQFF. DNA for the CDR3: TGTGCCTGGACTGGAACTAGCGGGAGATACAATGAGCAGTTCTTC. The chain recombines TRBV30 with TRBJ2-1; 11 bases fit TRBD2. The CDR3 is made up of 15 amino acids. Germline-derived CDR1 and CDR2 are GTSNPN and SVGIG (reference sequence). Trimming took 4 bases from V and 4 from J; bases not matched to a gene: 6.

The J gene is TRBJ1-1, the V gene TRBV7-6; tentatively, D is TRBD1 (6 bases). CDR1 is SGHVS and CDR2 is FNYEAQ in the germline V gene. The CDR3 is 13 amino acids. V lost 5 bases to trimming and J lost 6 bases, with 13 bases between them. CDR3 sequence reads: CASSPQGWAEAFF. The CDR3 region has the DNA TGTGCCAGCAGCCCACAGGGATGGGCTGAAGCTTTCTTT.

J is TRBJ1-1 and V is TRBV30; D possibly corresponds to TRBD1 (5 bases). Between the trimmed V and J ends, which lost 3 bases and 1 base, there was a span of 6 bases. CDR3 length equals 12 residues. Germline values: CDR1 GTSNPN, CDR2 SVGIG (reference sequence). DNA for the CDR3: TGTGCCTGGAGAGGACAGAACACTGAAGCTTTCTTT. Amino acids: CAWRGQNTEAFF.

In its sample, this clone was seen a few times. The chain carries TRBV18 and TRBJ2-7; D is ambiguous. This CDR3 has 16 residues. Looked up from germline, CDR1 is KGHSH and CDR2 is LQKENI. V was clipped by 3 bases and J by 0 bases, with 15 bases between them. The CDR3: CASSPNSVVVSYEQYF. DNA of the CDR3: TGTGCCAGCTCACCTAATTCGGTCGTCGTCTCCTACGAGCAGTACTTC.